Detailed here is one TCR beta chain. This sample is part of a study of blood T cell repertoires in COVID-19. Turning to the study itself: The study drew acute and convalescent COVID-19 samples from the United States, Italy and Spain. T cells, B-cell-depleted T cells, or PBMCs provided the cDNA or gDNA that served as material.

Per the study methods: Researchers report that nucleated cell counts were estimated from reference gene primer amplification. Clones were read by immunoSEQ multiplex PCR, and TCRdb kept only the in-frame ones, dropping some. Clone size and V and J calls were adopted from that table, with D and trimming inferred from the DNA. The sample consists of some 15,000 clones, roughly 87% of them appearing once. The CDR3 length is 12 residues. The J segment lost 6 bases and the V segment lost 4 bases, leaving 3 bases of the junction unmatched. The specimen sequenced was peripheral blood. This chain joins TRBV12-3 or TRBV12-4 and TRBJ2-7, with 7 bases aligning to TRBD1. The origin of this receptor is a human donor in a cohort sampled during active COVID-19. CDR3 DNA sequence: TGTGCCAGCAGTTCACAGGGGTTCGAGCAGTACTTC. This sequence encodes CASSSQGFEQYF.